These 29 T cell receptor beta chains were sequenced from one sample in a study of T cells in Graves' hyperthyroidism and ophthalmopathy. TCR beta CDR3 regions were amplified from RNA transcripts. When the TCR CDR3 underwent first-round RT-PCR, the HTBI primer set was used. TCRdb independently ran MiXCR on the multiplex PCR reads; one entry per CDR3 protein. The table has roughly 750,000 distinct CDR3 sequences, approximately 16% seen once. Material for sequencing was blood. The receptor set was obtained from a man aged 18 to 29 with Graves' hyperthyroidism.

This clonotype was picked up a small number of times. The rearrangement links TRBV18 to TRBJ2-2; D may be TRBD2 (5 bases). The CDR3 has 14 residues. The germline gives CDR1 KGHSH, CDR2 LQKENI. The V end lost 3 bases, the J end lost 4 bases, and 9 bases lay between the germline ends. The CDR3 loop is CASSPLARTGELFF. CDR3 bases: TGTGCCAGCTCACCCTTAGCGCGCACCGGGGAGCTGTTTTTT. The whole variable domain, remainder taken from reference TRBV18 and TRBJ2-2, is NAGVMQNPRHLVRRRGQEARLRCSPMKGHSHVYWYRQLPEEGLKFMVYLQKENIIDESGMPKERFSAEFPKEGPSILRIQQVVRGDSAAYFCASSPLARTGELFFGEGSRLTVL.

This clonotype was observed many times. The genes are TRBV7-9 and TRBJ2-1, with TRBD2 matching 7 bases. The germline gives CDR1 SEHNR, CDR2 FQNEAQ (reference sequence). The CDR3 covers 15 residues. V dropped 5 bases and J dropped 0; count of bases not matched to a gene: 4. As DNA, the CDR3 is TGTGCCAGCAGCAGCGGGACTGCCTCCTACAATGAGCAGTTCTTC. Its translation is CASSSGTASYNEQFF.

The rearrangement links TRBV18 to TRBJ2-3; 9 bases fit TRBD2. CDR1 and CDR2 from the germline V gene are KGHSH and LQKENI. The CDR3 length is 17 residues. The trim removed 4 bases at V and 1 base at J, leaving 9 bases unmatched. CDR3 protein: CASSRRLAVGGTDTQYF. The CDR3 coding sequence is TGTGCCAGCTCACGGCGACTAGCGGTTGGGGGCACAGATACGCAGTATTTT.

The rearrangement joins TRBV27 to TRBJ2-2; D is uncertain. The CDR3 runs 14 residues. Trimming left V 7 bases short and J 2 bases short, with 11 bases between. The germline V gene has CDR1 MNHEY and CDR2 SMNVEV (reference sequence). The CDR3 region is CASTTAFNTGELFF. The CDR3 DNA is TGTGCCAGCACAACAGCTTTCAACACCGGGGAGCTGTTTTTT.

In this sample, this clonotype turned up many times. This chain links TRBV7-3 with TRBJ2-1; 13 bases line up with TRBD2. V was pared by 5 bases and J by 8 bases, with 3 bases of the junction left unmatched. The CDR3 is 14 amino acids. CDR1 and CDR2 from the germline V gene are SGHTA and FQGTGA. CDR3 in amino acids: CASSRGLAGDEQFF. The CDR3, as DNA: TGTGCCAGCAGCAGAGGACTAGCGGGAGATGAGCAGTTCTTC.

This clonotype was found many times. The chain has TRBV19 and TRBJ2-2; 7 bases fit TRBD1. In germline, CDR1 is LNHDA, CDR2 SQIVND (reference sequence). V lost 1 base, J lost 5 bases, and 7 bases stayed unmatched. The CDR3 is 16 residues long. The CDR3 bases are TGTGCCAGTAGTATAGCCGGTAGGGGGCGTACCGGGGAGCTGTTTTTT. Protein: CASSIAGRGRTGELFF.

In its sample, this clonotype was seen many times. The rearrangement links TRBV6-1 to TRBJ1-2, with D possibly being TRBD1 (5 bases). Trimming left V 4 bases short and J 7 bases short, with 16 bases between. Germline V gene sequence: CDR1 MNHNS, CDR2 SASEGT. The CDR3 is 14 residues long. CDR3 in amino acids: CASSVSGAGRGYTF. The CDR3 coding sequence is TGTGCCAGCAGTGTATCCGGGGCCGGACGTGGCTACACCTTC.

This clonotype has more than one count but fewer than ten. This chain links TRBV4-1 with TRBJ2-7; no clear D gene. Trimming stripped 4 bases from V and 3 bases from J, with 10 bases between. This CDR3 has 13 residues. CDR1 is MGHRA and CDR2 is YSYEKL in the germline V gene. CDR3 amino acids: CASSPRPDYEQYF. As DNA, the CDR3 is TGCGCCAGCAGCCCCAGACCTGACTACGAGCAGTACTTC.

This clonotype came up a few times. This may stem from a read error, because a much larger clone lies one nucleotide away. The chain uses TRBV6-2 or TRBV6-3 and TRBJ2-3; D not resolved. Trimming cost V 6 bases and J 3 bases, with 4 bases left between them. The CDR3 loop spans 11 amino acids. Looked up from germline, CDR1 is MNHEY and CDR2 is SVGEGT. The CDR3 DNA is TGTGCCAGCAGACAAACAGATACGCAGTATTTT. It translates to CASRQTDTQYF.

On this clonotype: Relative to the germline gene, one junction end is altered; a read error may explain this. V and J are TRBV20-1 and TRBJ1-5; D is unresolved. Germline assignment: CDR1 DFQATT and CDR2 SNEGSKA (reference sequence). The CDR3 is 15 residues long. In nucleotides, the CDR3 is TGCAGTGCTAAGAGGGCGGGCGGTAGCTATCAGCCCCAGCATTTT. Translation: CSAKRAGGSYQPQHF.

The chain combines TRBV12-3 or TRBV12-4 with TRBJ2-7; 7 nucleotides agree with TRBD2. Trimming at V came to 2 bases and at J to 5 bases, leaving 6 bases not matched to a gene. This CDR3 is 14 amino acids long. The CDR3 DNA reads as TGTGCCAGCAGTTTAACGCGCGGGGGAGACGAGCAGTACTTC. Amino acid sequence: CASSLTRGGDEQYF.

DNA of the CDR3: TGTGCCAGCACTATGAGAGGGAGCTCCTACGAGCAGTACTTC. Its protein product is CASTMRGSSYEQYF. The genes are TRBV12-3 or TRBV12-4 and TRBJ2-7; D may be TRBD2 (5 bases). The V and J ends lost 7 bases and 0 bases respectively, with 13 bases between them. This CDR3 has 14 residues.

The chain recombines TRBV10-3 with TRBJ2-7; D possibly corresponds to TRBD1 (7 bases). There are 12 residues in the CDR3. Trimming shortened V by 8 bases and J by 3 bases, and 11 bases separated the two germline ends. The germline V gene encodes CDR1 ENHRY and CDR2 SYGVKD. In nucleotides, the CDR3 is TGTGCCATCCAGGGGGGTGGCTACGAGCAGTACTTC. Residues: CAIQGGGYEQYF.

This clonotype appeared a few times. V is TRBV2 and J is TRBJ1-5, with 8 bases lining up with TRBD1. Per the germline V gene, CDR1 is SNHLY and CDR2 is FYNNEI. J lost 0 bases, V lost 4 bases, and 11 bases had no gene match. CDR3 length equals 18 residues. This CDR3 is CASSVSDRGFYSNQPQHF. Written as DNA, the CDR3 is TGTGCCAGCAGTGTAAGTGACAGGGGATTTTATAGCAATCAGCCCCAGCATTTT.

In its sample, this clonotype was seen many times. The rearrangement joins TRBV30 to TRBJ1-2; no reliable D call. Germline V CDR1 and CDR2: GTSNPN, SVGIG (reference sequence). Trimming removed 7 bases at V and 3 bases at J, with 12 bases between. The CDR3 runs 12 residues. The CDR3: CASEEGDYGYTF. The CDR3 DNA is TGTGCCTCCGAGGAAGGTGACTATGGCTACACCTTC. The full variable domain, with the rest looked up from reference TRBV30 and TRBJ1-2, is SQTIHQWPATLVQPVGSPLSLECTVEGTSNPNLYWYRQAAGRGLQLLFYSVGIGQISSEVPQNLSASRPQDRQFILSSKKLLLSDSGFYLCASEEGDYGYTFGSGTRLTVV.

The sample holds a few counts of this clonotype. The chain employs TRBV20-1 and TRBJ2-7, with TRBD1 identical over 7 bases. CDR1 and CDR2 (germline): DFQATT, SNEGSKA (reference sequence). V trimming: 6 bases; J trimming: 0 bases; junction bases outside the gene matches: 8. The CDR3 extends over 14 amino acids. CDR3 residues: CSAPDRFSSYEQYF. In DNA, the CDR3 is TGCAGTGCCCCGGACAGGTTCAGCTCCTACGAGCAGTACTTC.

The rearrangement joins TRBV24-1 to TRBJ1-6, with D unclear. Germline loops: CDR1 KGHDR, CDR2 SFDVKD. V gave up 4 bases and J gave up 10 bases, with 7 bases separating them. The CDR3 spans 12 residues. The CDR3 DNA follows: TGTGCCACCAGTGAGGTCGACTCACCCCTCCACTTT. Amino acids: CATSEVDSPLHF.

This clonotype has just a few counts. The genes are TRBV12-3 or TRBV12-4 and TRBJ1-4; D gene uncertain. The CDR3 is made up of 16 amino acids. Trimming removed 2 bases from V and 4 bases from J, with 14 bases in between. This chain's CDR3 is CASSLSGLQINEKLFF. The CDR3 DNA reads as TGTGCCAGCAGTTTAAGTGGTTTACAAATTAATGAAAAACTGTTTTTT.

This clonotype was picked up many times. The chain combines TRBV28 with TRBJ2-2; D is ambiguous. The CDR3 is made up of 16 amino acids. Germline V lookup: CDR1 MDHEN, CDR2 SYDVKM. V was trimmed by 7 bases and J by 0 bases, leaving 15 bases between them. CDR3 sequence (DNA): TGTGCCAGCACTACCCCTAAAAACGCGAACACCGGGGAGCTGTTTTTT. As protein: CASTTPKNANTGELFF.

This clonotype was recorded once. The chain uses TRBV20-1 and TRBJ2-7; 8 bases are shared with TRBD1. Germline loops: CDR1 DFQATT, CDR2 SNEGSKA (reference sequence). The CDR3 is made up of 13 amino acids. The V segment lost 5 bases and the J segment 3 bases; nucleotides outside the gene matches: 6. The CDR3 bases are TGCAGTGCTCCGGGACAGGTGGGCTACGAGCAGTACTTC. Protein sequence: CSAPGQVGYEQYF.

The rearrangement links TRBV7-2 to TRBJ2-7; D might be TRBD1 (6 bases). The CDR3 covers 15 residues. Germline CDR1 is SGHTA and CDR2 is FQGNSA. Trimming removed 5 bases at V and 1 base at J, with 15 bases between. In DNA form, the CDR3 reads TGTGCCAGCAGCCCAGGCGCTACAGGGTCCTACGAGCAGTACTTC. Translating it yields CASSPGATGSYEQYF.

Notes on this clonotype: Since the CDR3 does not end with the conserved phenylalanine or tryptophan, this likely comes from a read error. The J gene is TRBJ2-3, the V gene TRBV24-1; 9 bases fit TRBD1. Germline assignment: CDR1 KGHDR and CDR2 SFDVKD. CDR3 length: 16 residues. V dropped 4 bases and J dropped 2; count of bases not matched to a gene: 6. The CDR3 DNA follows: TGTGCCACCAGTGACTATGGACAGGGGATCACAGATACGCAGTATCTT. Amino acid sequence: CATSDYGQGITDTQYL.

This clonotype was picked up a small number of times. The chain combines TRBV20-1 with TRBJ2-7; 9 nucleotides match TRBD2. The germline CDR1 and CDR2 sequences are DFQATT and SNEGSKA (reference sequence). Trimming at V came to 6 bases and at J to 0 bases, leaving 3 bases not matched to a gene. The CDR3 extends over 13 amino acids. CDR3 DNA: TGCAGTGCCGGTAGCGGGAGCTCCTACGAGCAGTACTTC. This translates into CSAGSGSSYEQYF.

This clonotype was found many times. The rearrangement uses TRBV28 and TRBJ1-1, with TRBD1 matching over 7 bases. This CDR3 spans 14 amino acids. Germline assignment: CDR1 MDHEN and CDR2 SYDVKM. J lost 8 bases, V lost 6 bases, and 12 bases had no gene match. This CDR3 reads CASSPSRGPEEAFF. In DNA form, the CDR3 reads TGTGCCAGCAGCCCGTCTAGGGGGCCCGAGGAAGCTTTCTTT.

This clonotype was picked up many times. This chain links TRBV24-1 with TRBJ2-2; TRBD1 matches 9 bases. In germline, CDR1 is KGHDR, CDR2 SFDVKD. The CDR3 covers 16 residues. V lost 1 base to trimming and J lost 5 bases; unmatched junction nucleotides: 4. In DNA form, the CDR3 reads TGTGCCACCAGTGATTTCCTGGACAGGGGTACCGGGGAGCTGTTTTTT. It translates to CATSDFLDRGTGELFF.

The sample holds many counts of this clonotype. This chain connects TRBV11-2 to TRBJ2-3; unclear D gene. CDR3 length equals 15 residues. Germline loops: CDR1 SGHAT, CDR2 FQNNGV. V was trimmed by 4 bases and J by 1 base, leaving 12 bases between them. CDR3 sequence: CASSSHALGTDTQYF. The CDR3 region has the DNA TGTGCCAGCAGCTCGCATGCTCTGGGCACAGATACGCAGTATTTT.

This clonotype was picked up many times. The rearrangement uses TRBV5-1 and TRBJ2-1; 10 bases are a match to TRBD2. CDR1 and CDR2 from the germline V gene are SGHRS and YFSETQ. This CDR3 has 15 amino acids. The trim removed 4 bases at V and 6 bases at J, leaving 7 bases unmatched. The CDR3 loop is CASSLDPSGSNEQFF. The CDR3 DNA is TGCGCCAGCAGCCTTGACCCTAGCGGGAGCAATGAGCAGTTCTTC. Filled out from reference TRBV5-1 and TRBJ2-1, the complete variable domain reads KAGVTQTPRYLIKTRGQQVTLSCSPISGHRSVSWYQQTPGQGLQFLFEYFSETQRNKGNFPGRFSGRQFSNSRSEMNVSTLELGDSALYLCASSLDPSGSNEQFFGPGTRLTVL.

This clonotype came up a few times. V gene TRBV2 combines with J gene TRBJ2-1, with D perhaps TRBD2 (7 bases). There are 16 residues in the CDR3. Germline values: CDR1 SNHLY, CDR2 FYNNEI. Trimming removed 6 bases at V and 9 bases at J, with 24 bases between. This chain's CDR3 is CASSPLGGGGGGEQFF. The CDR3 nucleotides read TGTGCCAGCAGCCCCTTAGGTGGGGGCGGGGGCGGTGAGCAGTTCTTC.

The rearrangement uses TRBV19 and TRBJ1-6, with D maybe TRBD1 (6 bases). Germline assignment: CDR1 LNHDA and CDR2 SQIVND (reference sequence). The germline V and J ends were trimmed by 10 bases and 8 bases, with 21 bases remaining between them. There are 15 residues in the CDR3. The CDR3 loop reads CATRGGQTAYSPLHF. In DNA form, the CDR3 reads TGTGCCACCCGCGGGGGGCAAACCGCCTATTCACCCCTCCACTTT. Variable domain in full (rest from reference TRBV19 and TRBJ1-6): DGGITQSPKYLFRKEGQNVTLSCEQNLNHDAMYWYRQDPGQGLRLIYYSQIVNDFQKGDIAEGYSVSREKKESFPLTVTSAQKNPTAFYLCATRGGQTAYSPLHFGNGTRLTVT.